This TCR beta chain originates from a study of T cells after posttransplantation cyclophosphamide. Only in-frame clones appear in the TCRdb table, and some are missing; sequencing was by immunoSEQ multiplex PCR. The sample includes tens of thousands of clones, none of them occurring once. Germline CDR1 reads SEHNR; CDR2 reads FQNEAQ (reference sequence). This CDR3 region has 15 residues. Trimming removed 1 base from V and 3 bases from J; junction bases left unmatched: 3. Overall study results and limits: Skin or GI-infiltrating T cells shared few TRB sequences with blood.

This clone has a count of ten or more. Its target is unknown. The sequencing input was PBMCs. The sequence came from a man aged 25-45 years in good health and a related stem cell transplant donor. V gene TRBV7-9 combines with J gene TRBJ2-3; 8 bases are shared with TRBD1. The CDR3 region has the DNA TGTGCCAGCAGCTTAGAGACAGGGGCGACAGATACGCAGTATTTT. Residues: CASSLETGATDTQYF.